These 26 T cell receptor beta chains came from one sample sequenced in a study of blood T cell repertoires in COVID-19. The repertoire was sequenced with immunoSEQ multiplex PCR; TCRdb's copy has only in-frame clones and lacks some. Altogether hundreds of thousands of clones are present, 70% to 90% being singletons, with the ten largest covering 0.8% to 1%. The sequenced sample consisted of PBMCs or T cells enriched from blood (not recorded which). Source of these receptors: a woman in her thirties who had recovered from COVID-19.

The chain links TRBV29-1 to TRBJ1-2; no reliable D call. The CDR3 is made up of 11 amino acids. Germline V CDR1 and CDR2: SQVTM, ANQGSEA. The V gene lost 7 bases and the J gene lost 7 bases, with 13 bases spanning the gap. CDR3 sequence reads: CSAIPTAGYTF. CDR3 coding DNA: TGCAGCGCCATCCCCACAGCTGGCTACACCTTC.

This chain connects TRBV24-1 to TRBJ2-2; 10 bases map to TRBD1. Germline CDR1 KGHDR, CDR2 SFDVKD. The ends lost 10 bases at V and 6 bases at J; junction bases unmatched: 13. The CDR3 is 16 amino acids. CDR3 coding DNA: TGTGCCACGAGGGACAGGGGAAGTAAAGGATCCGGGGAGCTGTTTTTT. Protein: CATRDRGSKGSGELFF.

The chain has TRBV3-1 (or the pseudogene TRBV3-2) and TRBJ1-2; no definite D call. CDR1 is LGHDT, CDR2 YNNKEL, per germline (reference sequence). V was pared by 1 base and J by 8 bases, with 11 bases between. The CDR3 is 13 residues long. DNA for the CDR3: TGTGCCAGCAGCCAAGCAGACCAGAGGGGCTACACCTTC. It translates to CASSQADQRGYTF.

CDR3: CASSQLLNRAAREQYF. The CDR3 DNA reads TGCGCCAGCAGCCAACTCTTGAACAGGGCCGCACGAGAGCAGTACTTC. The chain recombines TRBV4-1 with TRBJ2-7; the D gene is possibly TRBD1 (6 bases). This CDR3 contains 16 residues. V was cut by 2 bases and J by 7 bases, with 21 bases left in between. Germline CDR1 is MGHRA and CDR2 is YSYEKL.

This chain links TRBV5-1 with TRBJ2-7; D remains unclear. CDR1 SGHRS and CDR2 YFSETQ come from the germline V gene. Trimming left V 2 bases short and J 0 bases short, with 3 bases between. This CDR3 comprises 12 residues. The CDR3 region is CASSFSSYEQYF. For the CDR3, the DNA is TGCGCCAGCAGCTTCTCCTCCTACGAGCAGTACTTC.

The CDR3 DNA is TGTGCCAGCAGCTTAGCCTGGGGACTCACAGATACGCAGTATTTT. It translates to CASSLAWGLTDTQYF. The chain couples TRBV7-6 to TRBJ2-3; perhaps TRBD2 as D (6 bases). The CDR3 consists of 15 residues. Deletions cut 0 bases from V and 2 bases from J, with 9 bases between. From germline, CDR1 is SGHVS and CDR2 FNYEAQ.

The rearrangement joins TRBV5-4 to TRBJ1-2; 8 bases match TRBD1. The CDR3 covers 14 residues. CDR1 and CDR2 (germline): SGHNT, YYREEE (reference sequence). The junction had 6 bases not matched to a gene; V was cut back by 4 bases and J by 4 bases. CDR3 nucleotides: TGTGCCAGCAGCCTCACTGGACAGGGCTATGGCTACACCTTC. Translated, it gives CASSLTGQGYGYTF.

J is TRBJ2-2 and V is TRBV3-1 (or the pseudogene TRBV3-2); tentatively, D is TRBD1 (6 bases). CDR1 is LGHDT and CDR2 is YNNKEL in the germline V gene (reference sequence). CDR3 size: 19 residues. Deletions cut 5 bases from V and 1 base from J, with 23 bases between. The CDR3 sequence is CASSTNEGYREWNTGELFF. The CDR3 region has the DNA TGTGCCAGCAGCACAAACGAAGGCTACAGGGAGTGGAACACCGGGGAGCTGTTTTTT.

The CDR3 nucleotides are TGTGCCAGTAGTAGTAGGACTAGCGGGGGGGTCGGGTCCTACAATGAGCAGTTCTTC. It codes for CASSSRTSGGVGSYNEQFF. The rearrangement joins TRBV19 to TRBJ2-1, with 15 bases that match TRBD2. The CDR3 loop spans 19 amino acids. Germline CDR1 and CDR2: LNHDA and SQIVND (reference sequence). Germline trimming cut 4 bases from V and 1 base from J; bases unmatched to any gene: 8.

V and J are TRBV13 and TRBJ1-1; possible D gene TRBD1, 5 bases. CDR1 PRHDT and CDR2 FYEKMQ come from the germline V gene (reference sequence). This CDR3 region has 16 residues. The V gene lost 5 bases and the J gene lost 1 base, with 17 bases spanning the gap. The CDR3 DNA follows: TGTGCCAGCAGCACAGGCTGGACGGAGCGGAACACTGAAGCTTTCTTT. This gives the protein CASSTGWTERNTEAFF.

CDR3 DNA: TGTGCCAGCAGCGAAGACGATGGCAGGGCAGGATATGGCTACACCTTC. It encodes CASSEDDGRAGYGYTF. This chain joins TRBV9 and TRBJ1-2; D perhaps matches TRBD1 (5 bases). The CDR3 totals 16 residues. The ends were cut back, 3 bases at V and 5 bases at J, with 20 bases in the middle. CDR1 and CDR2 from the germline V gene are SGDLS and YYNGEE.

This chain links TRBV5-5 with TRBJ2-1; the D gene is possibly TRBD2 (5 bases). Germline V gene sequence: CDR1 SGHKS, CDR2 YYEKEE (reference sequence). The length of the CDR3 is 16 residues. V lost 4 bases and J 2 bases, leaving 16 bases between the germline ends. Here the CDR3 DNA reads TGTGCCAGCAGCCCGACTGCAGTAGCGACCTACAATGAGCAGTTCTTC. It codes for CASSPTAVATYNEQFF.

The V call is TRBV6-6, the J call TRBJ1-6, with a possible D match to TRBD1 (6 bases). Germline V gene data show CDR1 as MNHNY and CDR2 as SVGAGI (reference sequence). The length of the CDR3 is 15 residues. Trimming removed 6 bases from V and 9 bases from J, with 18 bases in between. As DNA, the CDR3 is TGTGCCAGCAGCATCAACAGGGCTTCCATTTCACCCCTCCACTTT. It translates to CASSINRASISPLHF.

This clone was seen a handful of times. The sample carries other DNA sequences with the same CDR3. The chain links TRBV28 to TRBJ1-6; D gene ambiguous. CDR3 length: 15 residues. Trimming removed 6 bases at V and 7 bases at J, with 16 bases between. In germline, CDR1 is MDHEN, CDR2 SYDVKM. The CDR3 nucleotides are TGTGCCAGCAGCCCAAAGCCCATTCGGAATTCACCCCTCCACTTT. It specifies CASSPKPIRNSPLHF.

This chain links TRBV6-5 with TRBJ1-2; TRBD1 might be the D (6 bases). The V end lost 6 bases, the J end lost 8 bases, and 19 bases lay between the germline ends. Per germline, CDR1 MNHEY and CDR2 SVGAGI. The CDR3 sequence is 14 residues long. In DNA, the CDR3 is TGTGCCAGCAGCGCTCTCAGGGGCCTCCGGGGCTACACCTTC. It is translated as CASSALRGLRGYTF.

This sequence joins TRBV5-6 and TRBJ2-7, with 10 bases fitting TRBD1. Germline-derived CDR1 and CDR2 are SGHDT and YYEEEE. The CDR3 sequence is 14 residues long. The ends lost 3 bases at V and 6 bases at J; junction bases unmatched: 6. For the CDR3, the DNA is TGTGCCAGCAGCTGGGACAGGGGTCTTCGCGAGCAGTACTTC. It codes for CASSWDRGLREQYF. The variable domain in full, with the rest retrieved from reference TRBV5-6 and TRBJ2-7, is DAGVTQSPTHLIKTRGQQVTLRCSPKSGHDTVSWYQQALGQGPQFIFQYYEEEERQRGNFPDRFSGHQFPNYSSELNVNALLLGDSALYLCASSWDRGLREQYFGPGTRLTVT.

The chain combines TRBV15 with TRBJ2-1; the match to TRBD2 covers 7 bases. V shed 0 bases and J 3 bases; nucleotides not matched to a gene: 8. This CDR3 contains 17 residues. In germline, CDR1 is LNHNV, CDR2 YYDKDF (reference sequence). The chain's CDR3 is CATSRDPGGSIYNEQFF. CDR3 DNA sequence: TGTGCCACCAGCAGAGATCCCGGCGGGAGTATCTACAATGAGCAGTTCTTC.

V and J are TRBV25-1 and TRBJ2-3, with D possibly being TRBD2 (5 bases). In germline, CDR1 is MGHDK, CDR2 SYGVNS. Trimming pared 5 bases from V and 4 bases from J, leaving 19 bases between. This CDR3 has 16 residues. CDR3 in DNA: TGTGCCAGCAGTCGTACGTTAGGGTTGGGAGCAGATACGCAGTATTTT. The encoded protein is CASSRTLGLGADTQYF.

CDR3 DNA: TGTGCCAGCAGAGTTAGTGAGGGACCCCAGCATTTT. Encoded protein: CASRVSEGPQHF. This chain uses TRBV28 with TRBJ1-5; D unresolved. The CDR3 extends over 12 amino acids. Trimming took off 6 bases at V and 10 bases at J, with 13 bases between the two ends. The germline V gene encodes CDR1 MDHEN and CDR2 SYDVKM.

The rearrangement joins TRBV7-2 to TRBJ2-7; the D is unclear. Trimming removed 3 bases at V and 2 bases at J, with 2 bases between. The CDR3 has 11 residues. Germline-derived CDR1 and CDR2 are SGHTA and FQGNSA. CDR3 amino acids: CASSFTYEQYF. CDR3 bases: TGTGCCAGCAGCTTCACCTACGAGCAGTACTTC. The full variable domain, in which reference TRBV7-2 and TRBJ2-7 provide the parts outside the CDR3, is GAGVSQSPSNKVTEKGKDVELRCDPISGHTALYWYRQSLGQGLEFLIYFQGNSAPDKSGLPSDRFSAERTGGSVSTLTIQRTQQEDSAVYLCASSFTYEQYFGPGTRLTVT.

This chain uses TRBV2 with TRBJ2-3, with 9 bases matching TRBD2. The CDR3 totals 17 residues. Germline values: CDR1 SNHLY, CDR2 FYNNEI. Germline trimming cut 2 bases from V and 3 bases from J; bases unmatched to any gene: 9. The CDR3 loop reads CASSEFGTSYVTDTQYF. The CDR3 coding sequence is TGTGCCAGCAGTGAATTCGGGACTAGCTACGTAACAGATACGCAGTATTTT.

This clone was found once. This chain joins TRBV6-1 and TRBJ2-5; possibly TRBD2 for D (6 bases). V lost 0 bases, J lost 1 base, and 21 bases lay in between. Per the germline V gene, CDR1 is MNHNS and CDR2 is SASEGT. This CDR3 comprises 19 residues. The chain's CDR3 is CASSEAFVYAGSLQETQYF. The CDR3 DNA follows: TGTGCCAGCAGTGAAGCTTTCGTTTACGCCGGGAGCCTCCAAGAGACCCAGTACTTC.

This clone was detected only once. The CDR3, as DNA: TGTGCCAGCAGTCCCGGACAGGGCGTCATCACTGAAGCTTTCTTT. It translates to CASSPGQGVITEAFF. This chain connects TRBV28 to TRBJ1-1; the match to TRBD1 covers 8 bases. Per the germline V gene, CDR1 is MDHEN and CDR2 is SYDVKM. V gave up 5 bases and J gave up 4 bases; unmatched junction bases: 9. This CDR3 has 15 amino acids.

The CDR3 coding sequence is TGCGCCAGCAGCTTGGTAGTCGCGAACACTGAAGCTTTCTTT. This translates into CASSLVVANTEAFF. The V and J genes are TRBV5-1 and TRBJ1-1; D is unresolved. V shed 0 bases and J shed 1 base, with 7 bases lying between them. The CDR3 is 14 amino acids. In germline, CDR1 is SGHRS, CDR2 YFSETQ.

The chain couples TRBV4-1 to TRBJ2-6; TRBD2 is a possible D gene (6 bases). This CDR3 spans 15 amino acids. Trimming removed 5 bases from V and 1 base from J, with 9 bases in between. The V gene's germline CDR1 is MGHRA and CDR2 YSYEKL. The CDR3 here is CASSYRGSGANVLTF. CDR3 nucleotide sequence: TGCGCCAGCAGCTACCGGGGGTCTGGGGCCAACGTCCTGACTTTC.

The chain has TRBV7-2 and TRBJ2-3; a possible D gene is TRBD1 (6 bases). The CDR3 consists of 15 residues. Germline V gene sequence: CDR1 SGHTA, CDR2 FQGNSA. V was pared by 3 bases and J by 0 bases, with 10 bases between. The CDR3 sequence: CASSFTQGSTDTQYF. DNA for the CDR3: TGTGCCAGCAGCTTCACCCAGGGGAGCACAGATACGCAGTATTTT.